This T cell receptor (beta chain) was profiled in a study of T-cell memory formation after mild COVID-19. A note on this clonotype: The target antigen is unknown. The junction differs from germline at one of its ends, possibly a read error.

TCRalpha and TCRbeta libraries used 5'RACE with constant-segment primers and UMIs. TCRdb reprocessed the 5' RACE reads with MiXCR, giving one entry per CDR3 protein. The repertoire includes 470,000 or so distinct CDR3 sequences, roughly 18% of them detected once, and roughly 21% sits in the top ten. Germline assignment: CDR1 SGHVS and CDR2 FNYEAQ. The CDR3 consists of 15 residues. General observations from the study: Clones contracting over day 15 to 85 were CD4/CD8 balanced, with later expanders leaning CD4+. Contracting CD4+ clones were located mainly in CM and EM, and CD8+ clones in EMRA. Cross-reactive memory appears to have joined, as suggested by some responding clones showing up in pre-infection memory.

The sequenced material came from PBMCs or a T cell subset sorted from them (not recorded which). The sequence derives from a man aged 18 to 30 who had mild COVID-19 (a few samples of this study predate the infection). Cell type and time point are not known. The chain joins TRBV7-6 to TRBJ2-1; 7 bases line up with TRBD1. The CDR3 DNA is TGTTCCAGCAGATCTAGGACAGGTATGGGCAATGAGCAGTTCTTC. Amino acid sequence: CSSRSRTGMGNEQFF. The full variable domain, its missing parts supplied by reference TRBV7-6 and TRBJ2-1, is GAGVSQSPRYKVTKRGQDVALRCDPISGHVSLYWYRQALGQGPEFLTYFNYEAQQDKSGLPNDRFSAERPEGSISTLTIQRTEQRDSAMYRCSSRSRTGMGNEQFFGPGTRLTVL.